One and the same sample provided the 21 T cell receptor beta chains below, sequenced in a study of lymphopenia after photon versus proton radiotherapy. Measured with immunoSEQ multiplex PCR; TCRdb has only the in-frame clones, and not every one. The table lists approximately 6,000 clones, about 89% of them singletons. The input for sequencing was peripheral blood, taken from a patient treated with photon-based radiotherapy. These receptors were obtained from a man aged 60-69 years with cholangiocarcinoma.

This clone was counted once. This chain connects TRBV19 to TRBJ1-5, with 10 bases that match TRBD1. V lost 1 base, J lost 4 bases, and 4 bases stayed unmatched. This CDR3 region has 16 residues. Germline V gene sequence: CDR1 LNHDA, CDR2 SQIVND (reference sequence). The CDR3 DNA is TGTGCCAGTAGTATAGTTGGGGGACAGGGGAATCAGCCCCAGCATTTT. Its protein is CASSIVGGQGNQPQHF.

This clone was seen a few times. The chain carries TRBV15 and TRBJ2-3, with D perhaps TRBD1 or TRBD2 (6 bases each). Germline V gives CDR1 LNHNV, CDR2 YYDKDF (reference sequence). CDR3 length: 16 residues. Deletions cut 2 bases from V and 5 bases from J, with 17 bases between. The CDR3 DNA follows: TGTGCCACCAGCAGAACCCGAGCTGGAGGGGGAGATACGCAGTATTTT. Translation: CATSRTRAGGGDTQYF.

The chain links TRBV11-2 to TRBJ2-7; weak D call: TRBD2 (6 bases). Looked up from germline, CDR1 is SGHAT and CDR2 is FQNNGV. Trimming took off 0 bases at V and 0 bases at J, with 12 bases between the two ends. The CDR3 runs to 16 residues. CDR3 DNA: TGTGCCAGCAGCTTAGAGGGAGGTGGGACCTCCTACGAGCAGTACTTC. Protein product: CASSLEGGGTSYEQYF.

This chain joins TRBV5-6 and TRBJ1-2; no clear D. V was clipped by 0 bases and J by 5 bases, with 14 bases between them. The germline gives CDR1 SGHDT, CDR2 YYEEEE. The CDR3 spans 15 residues. CDR3 nucleotides: TGTGCCAGCAGCTTGGCCGTCCCAGGCTTATATGGCTACACCTTC. The encoded protein is CASSLAVPGLYGYTF. Full variable domain (outside the CDR3, taken from reference TRBV5-6 and TRBJ1-2): DAGVTQSPTHLIKTRGQQVTLRCSPKSGHDTVSWYQQALGQGPQFIFQYYEEEERQRGNFPDRFSGHQFPNYSSELNVNALLLGDSALYLCASSLAVPGLYGYTFGSGTRLTVV.

This sequence joins TRBV13 and TRBJ2-7; tentatively, D is TRBD2 (5 bases). Trimming removed 0 bases from V and 6 bases from J, with 9 bases in between. This CDR3 has 13 amino acids. The germline CDR1 and CDR2 sequences are PRHDT and FYEKMQ (reference sequence). The CDR3 loop is CASSLGNRGEQYF. The CDR3 nucleotides are TGTGCCAGCAGCTTAGGCAACCGGGGCGAGCAGTACTTC.

The rearrangement joins TRBV19 to TRBJ1-1, with D possibly TRBD1 on 6 matching bases. V was shortened by 7 bases and J by 3 bases, with 15 bases between the two germline ends. This CDR3 is 14 amino acids long. Germline CDR1 is LNHDA and CDR2 is SQIVND (reference sequence). DNA for the CDR3: TGTGCCAGTATCATGGGGGCCCAAGACACTGAAGCTTTCTTT. Translating gives CASIMGAQDTEAFF. Supplemented by reference TRBV19 and TRBJ1-1, the full variable domain reads DGGITQSPKYLFRKEGQNVTLSCEQNLNHDAMYWYRQDPGQGLRLIYYSQIVNDFQKGDIAEGYSVSREKKESFPLTVTSAQKNPTAFYLCASIMGAQDTEAFFGQGTRLTVV.

The chain combines TRBV2 with TRBJ2-2, with D possibly TRBD1 on 5 matching bases. The germline V gene has CDR1 SNHLY and CDR2 FYNNEI. The V end was cut by 5 bases, the J end by 2 bases, with 15 bases between. CDR3 length: 16 residues. The CDR3 spells CASSLDRISNTGELFF. DNA of the CDR3: TGTGCCAGCAGTCTAGACAGAATCTCCAACACCGGGGAGCTGTTTTTT.

CDR3 sequence: CASSLWQGDYEQYF. CDR3 sequence (DNA): TGTGCCAGCAGTTTATGGCAGGGGGACTACGAGCAGTACTTC. The chain couples TRBV27 to TRBJ2-7, with 7 bases fitting TRBD1. Per the germline V gene, CDR1 is MNHEY and CDR2 is SMNVEV (reference sequence). The CDR3 runs to 14 residues. J lost 3 bases, V lost 1 base, and 3 bases had no gene match.

The V call is TRBV11-1, the J call TRBJ1-1; D perhaps matches TRBD1 (5 bases). The V gene lost 0 bases and the J gene lost 1 base, with 12 bases spanning the gap. The CDR3 is made up of 16 amino acids. Looked up from germline, CDR1 is SGHAT and CDR2 is FQDESV (reference sequence). CDR3 DNA sequence: TGTGCCAGCAGCTTAGCTCGGGGCGCAGCGAACACTGAAGCTTTCTTT. Translation: CASSLARGAANTEAFF.

The chain joins TRBV29-1 to TRBJ2-7; 11 bases match TRBD2. The CDR3 contains 14 residues. Germline trimming cut 3 bases from V and 0 bases from J; bases unmatched to any gene: 1. Germline V gene data show CDR1 as SQVTM and CDR2 as ANQGSEA. CDR3 bases: TGCAGCGTTGACGGACTAGCGGGCTCCTACGAGCAGTACTTC. It specifies CSVDGLAGSYEQYF.

The gene calls are TRBV27 and TRBJ2-1; 8 bases are a match to TRBD2. The CDR3 spans 18 residues. Germline lookup yields CDR1 MNHEY and CDR2 SMNVEV (reference sequence). Trimming cost V 1 base and J 1 base; bases outside gene matches: 9. This chain's CDR3 is CASSLFSTSGSSYNEQFF. The CDR3 nucleotides read TGTGCCAGCAGTTTATTTTCTACTAGCGGCAGTTCCTACAATGAGCAGTTCTTC.

This sequence joins TRBV6-6 and TRBJ1-5; perhaps TRBD1 as D (5 bases). The CDR3 length is 12 residues. Germline loops: CDR1 MNHNY, CDR2 SVGAGI (reference sequence). V was pared by 8 bases and J by 4 bases, with 9 bases between. The chain's CDR3 is CASAGTNQPQHF. The CDR3, as DNA: TGTGCCAGCGCTGGGACGAATCAGCCCCAGCATTTT.

This chain joins TRBV6-5 and TRBJ2-7; 12 bases align to TRBD2. The germline V gene encodes CDR1 MNHEY and CDR2 SVGAGI. After removal of 4 bases from V and 4 bases from J, the junction contained 5 bases not matched to a gene. The length of the CDR3 is 15 residues. CDR3 sequence: CASSSRLAGGYEQYF. The DNA of the CDR3 is TGTGCCAGCAGTTCCCGGCTAGCGGGAGGGTACGAGCAGTACTTC.

The CDR3 DNA sequence: TGTGCCAGCAGCTTCGGGTTATCCTACGAGCAGTACTTC. Encoded protein: CASSFGLSYEQYF. V usage is TRBV11-3 and J usage is TRBJ2-7; the D is unclear. The CDR3 covers 13 residues. Trimming took off 3 bases at V and 1 base at J, with 7 bases between the two ends. CDR1 is SGHNT, CDR2 YENEEA, per germline.

J is TRBJ2-1 and V is TRBV10-1, with D perhaps TRBD1 or TRBD2 (5 bases each). The germline V gene encodes CDR1 WNHNN and CDR2 SYGVQD (reference sequence). V lost 5 bases to trimming and J lost 13 bases, with 18 bases between them. The CDR3 runs 13 residues. The chain's CDR3 is CASSQNHGTRQFF. The CDR3 region has the DNA TGCGCCAGCAGTCAAAACCACGGGACCCGACAGTTCTTC.

This clone was seen a single time. This chain connects TRBV6-1 to TRBJ1-5; D remains unclear. The CDR3 loop spans 14 amino acids. Trimming removed 3 bases at V and 0 bases at J, with 6 bases between. Per germline, CDR1 MNHNS and CDR2 SASEGT. The CDR3 coding sequence is TGTGCCAGCAGTGACCTAAGTAGCAATCAGCCCCAGCATTTT. This sequence encodes CASSDLSSNQPQHF.

This clone was seen once. This chain joins TRBV7-8 and TRBJ2-5, with TRBD1 matching over 8 bases. J gave up 1 base and V 1 base, and 2 bases lay outside the gene matches. CDR1 is SGHVS, CDR2 FQNEAQ, per germline. CDR3 length: 15 residues. The CDR3 nucleotides read TGTGCCAGCAGCTTAGGGGACAGGCCCCAAGAGACCCAGTACTTC. It translates to CASSLGDRPQETQYF.

J is TRBJ1-4 and V is TRBV7-9, with TRBD1 matching 8 bases. The CDR3 loop spans 15 amino acids. Germline CDR1 reads SEHNR; CDR2 reads FQNEAQ (reference sequence). V trimming: 5 bases; J trimming: 2 bases; junction bases outside the gene matches: 4. The DNA for the CDR3 is TGTGCCAGCAGCCCTACAGGGGGGACTAATGAAAAACTGTTTTTT. Encoded protein: CASSPTGGTNEKLFF.

This clone occurred once. The rearrangement links TRBV6-1 to TRBJ2-3; no clear D. This CDR3 spans 13 amino acids. Germline loops: CDR1 MNHNS, CDR2 SASEGT. The ends were cut back, 5 bases at V and 0 bases at J, with 6 bases in the middle. CDR3 nucleotides: TGTGCCAGCAGTACAGAGAGCACAGATACGCAGTATTTT. As protein: CASSTESTDTQYF.

This chain uses TRBV2 with TRBJ2-5; 7 bases are shared with TRBD1. Trimming cost V 3 bases and J 2 bases; bases outside gene matches: 0. The CDR3 is 13 amino acids. Germline V gene lookup returns CDR1 SNHLY and CDR2 FYNNEI. CDR3 sequence (DNA): TGTGCCAGCAGTGAGGACAGGCAAGAGACCCAGTACTTC. Its translation is CASSEDRQETQYF.

V and J are TRBV7-2 and TRBJ2-5, with 7 nucleotides matching TRBD2. Germline trimming cut 0 bases from V and 2 bases from J; bases unmatched to any gene: 9. CDR1 SGHTA and CDR2 FQGNSA come from the germline V gene. The CDR3 is 17 amino acids. This CDR3 reads CASSLAGAGVFQETQYF. Here the CDR3 DNA reads TGTGCCAGCAGCTTAGCAGGGGCGGGGGTGTTTCAAGAGACCCAGTACTTC.